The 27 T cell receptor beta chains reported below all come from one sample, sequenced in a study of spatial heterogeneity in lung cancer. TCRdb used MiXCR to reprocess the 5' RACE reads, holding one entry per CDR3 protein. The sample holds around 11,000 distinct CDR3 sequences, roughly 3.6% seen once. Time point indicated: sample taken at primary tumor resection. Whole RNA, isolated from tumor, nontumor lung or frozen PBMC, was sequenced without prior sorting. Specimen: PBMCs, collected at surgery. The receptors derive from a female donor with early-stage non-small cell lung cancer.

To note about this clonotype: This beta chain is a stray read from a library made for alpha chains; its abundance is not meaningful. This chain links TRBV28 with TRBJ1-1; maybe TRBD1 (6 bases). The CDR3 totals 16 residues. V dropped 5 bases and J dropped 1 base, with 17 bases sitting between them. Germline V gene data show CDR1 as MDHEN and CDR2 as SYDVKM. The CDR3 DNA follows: TGTGCCAGCAGTATACTTCTACAGGGAGAGAACACTGAAGCTTTCTTT. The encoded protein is CASSILLQGENTEAFF.

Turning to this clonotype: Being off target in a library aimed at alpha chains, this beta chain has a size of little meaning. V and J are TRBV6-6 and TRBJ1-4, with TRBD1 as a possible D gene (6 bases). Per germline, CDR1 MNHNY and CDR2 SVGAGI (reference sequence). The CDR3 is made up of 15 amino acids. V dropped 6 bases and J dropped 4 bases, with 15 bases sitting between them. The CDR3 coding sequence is TGTGCCAGCAGGTCCAGGACAGTCGATAATGAAAAACTGTTTTTT. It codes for CASRSRTVDNEKLFF.

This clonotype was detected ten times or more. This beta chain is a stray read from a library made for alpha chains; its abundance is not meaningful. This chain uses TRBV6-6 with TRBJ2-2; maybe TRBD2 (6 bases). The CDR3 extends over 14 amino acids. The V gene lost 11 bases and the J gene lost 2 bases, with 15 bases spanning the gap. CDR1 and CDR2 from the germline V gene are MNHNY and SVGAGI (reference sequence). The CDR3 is CASGGTYNTGELFF. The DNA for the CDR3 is TGTGCCTCTGGAGGGACTTACAACACCGGGGAGCTGTTTTTT.

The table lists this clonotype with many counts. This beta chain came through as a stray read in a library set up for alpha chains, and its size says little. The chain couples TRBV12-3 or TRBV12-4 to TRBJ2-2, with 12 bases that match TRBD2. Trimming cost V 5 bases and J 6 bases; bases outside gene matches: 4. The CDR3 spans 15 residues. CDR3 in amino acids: CASSPSGGAAGELFF. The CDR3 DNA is TGTGCCAGCAGTCCTAGCGGGGGGGCAGCCGGGGAGCTGTTTTTT.

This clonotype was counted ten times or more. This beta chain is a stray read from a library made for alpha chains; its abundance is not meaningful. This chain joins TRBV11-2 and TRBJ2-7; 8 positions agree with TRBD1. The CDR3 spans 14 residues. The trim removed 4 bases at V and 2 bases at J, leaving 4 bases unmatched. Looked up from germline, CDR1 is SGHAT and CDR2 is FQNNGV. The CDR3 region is CASSYRDRTYEQYF. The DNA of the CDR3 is TGTGCCAGCAGCTACCGGGACAGGACCTACGAGCAGTACTTC.

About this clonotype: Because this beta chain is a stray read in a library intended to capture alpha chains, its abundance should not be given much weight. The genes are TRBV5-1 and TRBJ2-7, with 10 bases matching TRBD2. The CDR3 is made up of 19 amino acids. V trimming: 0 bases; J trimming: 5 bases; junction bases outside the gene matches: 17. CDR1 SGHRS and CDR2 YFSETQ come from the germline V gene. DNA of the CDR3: TGCGCCAGCAGCTTGGTGGTCCCCCTAGCGGGAGCCCGTGTGAACGAGCAGTACTTC. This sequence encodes CASSLVVPLAGARVNEQYF.

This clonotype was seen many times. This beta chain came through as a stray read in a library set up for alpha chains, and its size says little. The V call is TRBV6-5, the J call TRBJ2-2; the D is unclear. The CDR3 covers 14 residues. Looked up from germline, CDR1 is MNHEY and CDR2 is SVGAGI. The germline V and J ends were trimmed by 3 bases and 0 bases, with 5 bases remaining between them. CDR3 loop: CASSYGPNTGELFF. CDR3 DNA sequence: TGTGCCAGCAGTTATGGCCCGAACACCGGGGAGCTGTTTTTT.

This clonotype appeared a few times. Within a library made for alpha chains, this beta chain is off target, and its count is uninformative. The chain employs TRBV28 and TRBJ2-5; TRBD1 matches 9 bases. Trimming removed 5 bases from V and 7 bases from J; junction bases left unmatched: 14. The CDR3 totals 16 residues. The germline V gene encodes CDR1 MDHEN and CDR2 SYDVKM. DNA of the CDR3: TGTGCCAGCAGTCCCCCCCGGGACAGGGTCCGGATGACCCAGTACTTC. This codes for CASSPPRDRVRMTQYF.

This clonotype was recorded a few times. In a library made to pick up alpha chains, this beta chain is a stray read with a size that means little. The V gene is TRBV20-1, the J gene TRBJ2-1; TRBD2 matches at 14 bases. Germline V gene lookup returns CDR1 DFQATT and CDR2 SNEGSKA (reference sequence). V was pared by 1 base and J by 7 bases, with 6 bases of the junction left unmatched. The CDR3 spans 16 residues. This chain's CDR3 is CSARGLAGGPYNEQFF. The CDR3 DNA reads TGCAGTGCTAGAGGACTAGCGGGAGGGCCTTATAATGAGCAGTTCTTC.

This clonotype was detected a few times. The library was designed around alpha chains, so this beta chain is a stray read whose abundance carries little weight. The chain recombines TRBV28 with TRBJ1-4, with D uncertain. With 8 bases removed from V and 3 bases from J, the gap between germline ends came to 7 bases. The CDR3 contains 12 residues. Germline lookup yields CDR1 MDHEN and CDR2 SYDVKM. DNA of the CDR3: TGTGCCAGCGGAGGTCCTAATGAAAAACTGTTTTTT. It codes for CASGGPNEKLFF.

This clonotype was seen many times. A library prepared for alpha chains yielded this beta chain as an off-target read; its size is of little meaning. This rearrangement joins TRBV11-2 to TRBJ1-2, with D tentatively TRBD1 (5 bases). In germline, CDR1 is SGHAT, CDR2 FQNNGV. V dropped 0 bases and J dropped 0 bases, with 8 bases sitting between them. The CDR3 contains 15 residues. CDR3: CASSLEGATNYGYTF. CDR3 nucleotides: TGTGCCAGCAGCTTAGAAGGGGCGACTAACTATGGCTACACCTTC.

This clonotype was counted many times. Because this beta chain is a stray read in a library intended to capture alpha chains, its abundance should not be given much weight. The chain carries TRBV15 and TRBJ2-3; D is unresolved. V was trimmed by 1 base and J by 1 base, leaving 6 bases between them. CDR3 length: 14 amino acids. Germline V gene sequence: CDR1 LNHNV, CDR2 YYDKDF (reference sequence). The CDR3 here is CATSRGTRTDTQYF. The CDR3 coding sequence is TGTGCCACCAGCAGAGGTACACGCACAGATACGCAGTATTTT.

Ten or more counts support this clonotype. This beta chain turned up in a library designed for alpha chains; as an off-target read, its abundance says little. CDR3 loop: CASSKDWDSGAYEQYF. CDR3 in DNA: TGCGCCAGCAGCAAGGATTGGGATAGCGGGGCCTACGAGCAGTACTTC. The chain couples TRBV5-1 to TRBJ2-7; 8 bases are a match to TRBD2. CDR1 is SGHRS and CDR2 is YFSETQ in the germline V gene. The CDR3 sequence is 16 residues long. Unmatched junction bases numbered 11, after V lost 4 bases and J lost 2 bases.

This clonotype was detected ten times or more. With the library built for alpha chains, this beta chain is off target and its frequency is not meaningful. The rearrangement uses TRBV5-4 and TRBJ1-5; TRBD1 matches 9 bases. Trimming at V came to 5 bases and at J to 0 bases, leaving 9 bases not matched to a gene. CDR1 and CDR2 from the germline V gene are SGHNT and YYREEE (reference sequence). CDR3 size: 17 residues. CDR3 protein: CASRSDRGFYSNQPQHF. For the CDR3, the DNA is TGTGCCAGCAGGAGTGACAGGGGGTTCTATAGCAATCAGCCCCAGCATTTT.

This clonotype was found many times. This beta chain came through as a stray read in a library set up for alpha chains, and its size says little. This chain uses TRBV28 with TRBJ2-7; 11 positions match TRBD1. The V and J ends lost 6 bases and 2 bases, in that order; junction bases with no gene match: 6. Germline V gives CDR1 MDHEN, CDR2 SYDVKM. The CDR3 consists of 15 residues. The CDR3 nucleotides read TGTGCCAGCAGACAAGGGACAGGGGGAACCTACGAGCAGTACTTC. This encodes CASRQGTGGTYEQYF.

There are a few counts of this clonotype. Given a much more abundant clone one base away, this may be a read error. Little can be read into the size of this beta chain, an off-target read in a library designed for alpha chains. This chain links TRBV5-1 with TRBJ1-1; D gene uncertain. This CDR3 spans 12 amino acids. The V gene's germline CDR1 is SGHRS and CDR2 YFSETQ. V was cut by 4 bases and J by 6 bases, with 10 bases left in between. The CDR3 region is CASSIDIAEAFF. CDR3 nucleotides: TGCGCCAGCAGCATTGACATCGCTGAAGCTTTCTTT.

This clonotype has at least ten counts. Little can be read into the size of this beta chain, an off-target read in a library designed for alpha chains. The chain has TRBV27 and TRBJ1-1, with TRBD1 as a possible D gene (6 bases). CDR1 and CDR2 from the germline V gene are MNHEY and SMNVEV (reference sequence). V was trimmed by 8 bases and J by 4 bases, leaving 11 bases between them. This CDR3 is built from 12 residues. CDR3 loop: CASGTIGTEAFF. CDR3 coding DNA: TGTGCCAGCGGGACAATTGGCACTGAAGCTTTCTTT.

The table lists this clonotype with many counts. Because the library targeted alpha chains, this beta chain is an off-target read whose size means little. For the CDR3, the DNA is TGTGCCAGCAGTTACTCCGCGGATAATTCACCCCTCCACTTT. Amino acids: CASSYSADNSPLHF. V usage is TRBV6-2 or TRBV6-3 and J usage is TRBJ1-6; D unresolved. Germline V gene lookup returns CDR1 MNHEY and CDR2 SVGEGT. The V end lost 0 bases, the J end lost 5 bases, and 5 bases lay between the germline ends. This CDR3 comprises 14 residues.

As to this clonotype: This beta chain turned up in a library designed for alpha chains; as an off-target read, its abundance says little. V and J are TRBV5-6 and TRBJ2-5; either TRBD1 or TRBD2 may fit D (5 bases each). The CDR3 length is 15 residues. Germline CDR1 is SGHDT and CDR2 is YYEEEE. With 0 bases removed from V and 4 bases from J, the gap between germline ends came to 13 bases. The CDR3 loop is CASSLERGWAETQYF. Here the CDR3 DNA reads TGTGCCAGCAGCTTGGAGAGGGGCTGGGCAGAGACCCAGTACTTC.

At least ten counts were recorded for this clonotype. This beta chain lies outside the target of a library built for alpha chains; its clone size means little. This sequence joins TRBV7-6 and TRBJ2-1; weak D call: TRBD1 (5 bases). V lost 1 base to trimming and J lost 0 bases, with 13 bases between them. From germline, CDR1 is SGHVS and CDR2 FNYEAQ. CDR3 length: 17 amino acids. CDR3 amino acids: CASSLEWQGSSYNEQFF. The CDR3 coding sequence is TGTGCCAGCAGCTTAGAGTGGCAGGGAAGCTCCTACAATGAGCAGTTCTTC. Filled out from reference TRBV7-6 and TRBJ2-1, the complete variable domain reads GAGVSQSPRYKVTKRGQDVALRCDPISGHVSLYWYRQALGQGPEFLTYFNYEAQQDKSGLPNDRFSAERPEGSISTLTIQRTEQRDSAMYRCASSLEWQGSSYNEQFFGPGTRLTVL.

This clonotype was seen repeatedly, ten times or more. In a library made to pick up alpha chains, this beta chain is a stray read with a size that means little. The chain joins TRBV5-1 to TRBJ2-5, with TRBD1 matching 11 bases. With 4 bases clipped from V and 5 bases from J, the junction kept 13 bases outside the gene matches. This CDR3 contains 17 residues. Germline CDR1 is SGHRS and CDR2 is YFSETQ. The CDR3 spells CASSPPPGQGARETQYF. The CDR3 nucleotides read TGCGCCAGCAGCCCGCCGCCTGGACAGGGGGCCAGGGAGACCCAGTACTTC.

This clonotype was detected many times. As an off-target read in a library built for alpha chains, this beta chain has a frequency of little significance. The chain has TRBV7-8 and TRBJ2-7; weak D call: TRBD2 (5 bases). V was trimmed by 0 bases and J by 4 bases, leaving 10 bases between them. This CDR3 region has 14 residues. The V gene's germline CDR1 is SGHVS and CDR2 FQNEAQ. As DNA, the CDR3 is TGTGCCAGCAGCTTAGCTCCGGGGATTTACGAGCAGTACTTC. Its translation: CASSLAPGIYEQYF.

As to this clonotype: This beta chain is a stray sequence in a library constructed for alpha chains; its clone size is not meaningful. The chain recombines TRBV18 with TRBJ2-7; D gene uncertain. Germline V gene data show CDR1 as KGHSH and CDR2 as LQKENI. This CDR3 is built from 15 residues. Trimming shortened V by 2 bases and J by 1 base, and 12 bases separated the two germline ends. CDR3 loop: CASSPGEVVSYEQYF. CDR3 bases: TGTGCCAGCTCACCAGGAGAGGTCGTTTCCTACGAGCAGTACTTC.

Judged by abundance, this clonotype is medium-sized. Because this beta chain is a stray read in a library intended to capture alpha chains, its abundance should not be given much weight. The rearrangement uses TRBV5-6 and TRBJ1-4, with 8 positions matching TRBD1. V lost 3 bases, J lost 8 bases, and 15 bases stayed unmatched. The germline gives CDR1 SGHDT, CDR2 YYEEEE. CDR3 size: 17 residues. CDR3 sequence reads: CASSSISFDRGGEKLFF. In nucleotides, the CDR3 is TGTGCCAGCAGCTCAATCTCCTTCGACAGGGGAGGAGAAAAACTGTTTTTT. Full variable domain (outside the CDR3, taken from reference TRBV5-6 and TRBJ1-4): DAGVTQSPTHLIKTRGQQVTLRCSPKSGHDTVSWYQQALGQGPQFIFQYYEEEERQRGNFPDRFSGHQFPNYSSELNVNALLLGDSALYLCASSSISFDRGGEKLFFGSGTQLSVL.

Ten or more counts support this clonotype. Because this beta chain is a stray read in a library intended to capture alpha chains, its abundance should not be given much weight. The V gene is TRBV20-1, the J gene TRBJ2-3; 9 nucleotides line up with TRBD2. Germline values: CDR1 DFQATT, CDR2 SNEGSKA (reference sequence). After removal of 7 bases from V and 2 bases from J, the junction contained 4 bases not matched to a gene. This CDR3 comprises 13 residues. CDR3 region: CSVVAGVTDTQYF. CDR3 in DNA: TGCAGTGTTGTAGCGGGGGTCACAGATACGCAGTATTTT.

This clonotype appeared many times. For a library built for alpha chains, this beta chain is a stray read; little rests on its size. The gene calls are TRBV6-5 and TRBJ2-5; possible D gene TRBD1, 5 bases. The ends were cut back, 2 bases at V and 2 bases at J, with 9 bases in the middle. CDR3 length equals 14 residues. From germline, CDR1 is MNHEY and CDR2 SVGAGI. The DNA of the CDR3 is TGTGCCAGCAGTTACGCGACAGATCAAGAGACCCAGTACTTC. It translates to CASSYATDQETQYF.

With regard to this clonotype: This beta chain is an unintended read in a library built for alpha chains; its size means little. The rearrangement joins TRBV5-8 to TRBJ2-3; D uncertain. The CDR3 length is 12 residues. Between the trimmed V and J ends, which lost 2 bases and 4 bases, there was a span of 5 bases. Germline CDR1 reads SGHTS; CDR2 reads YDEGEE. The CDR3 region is CASSFGPDTQYF. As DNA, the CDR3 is TGTGCCAGCAGCTTCGGTCCAGATACGCAGTATTTT.